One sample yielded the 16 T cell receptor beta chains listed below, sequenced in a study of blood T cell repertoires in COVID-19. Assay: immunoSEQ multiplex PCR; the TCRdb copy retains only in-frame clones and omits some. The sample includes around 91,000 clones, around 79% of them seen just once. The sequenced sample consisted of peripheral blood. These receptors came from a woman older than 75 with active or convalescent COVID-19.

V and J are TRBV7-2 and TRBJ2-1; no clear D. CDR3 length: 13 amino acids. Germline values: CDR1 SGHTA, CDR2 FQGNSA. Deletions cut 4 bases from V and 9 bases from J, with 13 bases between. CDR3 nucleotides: TGTGCCAGCAGCTACCTCTATCTCGGTGAGCAGTTCTTC. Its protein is CASSYLYLGEQFF.

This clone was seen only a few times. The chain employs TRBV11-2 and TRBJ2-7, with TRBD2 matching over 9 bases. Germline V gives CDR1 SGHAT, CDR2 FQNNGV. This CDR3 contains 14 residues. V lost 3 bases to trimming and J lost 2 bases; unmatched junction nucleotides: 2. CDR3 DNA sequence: TGTGCCAGCAGCTTTAGCGGGAGTGCCTACGAGCAGTACTTC. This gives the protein CASSFSGSAYEQYF.

CDR3 sequence: CASRSQGAHEAFF. CDR3 bases: TGTGCCAGCAGGTCACAGGGCGCACATGAAGCTTTCTTT. The chain carries TRBV3-1 (or the pseudogene TRBV3-2) and TRBJ1-1; weak D call: TRBD1 (6 bases). The V gene lost 6 bases and the J gene lost 7 bases, with 15 bases spanning the gap. Germline lookup yields CDR1 LGHDT and CDR2 YNNKEL (reference sequence). This CDR3 is 13 amino acids long.

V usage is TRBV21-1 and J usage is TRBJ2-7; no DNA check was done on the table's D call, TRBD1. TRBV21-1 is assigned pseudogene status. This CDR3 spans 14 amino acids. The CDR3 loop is CASSKLWTASVLYF. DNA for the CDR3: TGTGCCAGCAGCAAACTGTGGACAGCCTCCGTTTTGTACTTC.

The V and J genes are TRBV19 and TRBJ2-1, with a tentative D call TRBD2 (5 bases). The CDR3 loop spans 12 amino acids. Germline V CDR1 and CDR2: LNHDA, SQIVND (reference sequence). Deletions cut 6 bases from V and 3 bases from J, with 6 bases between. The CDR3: CASRGLYNEQFF. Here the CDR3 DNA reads TGTGCCAGTAGAGGACTCTACAATGAGCAGTTCTTC.

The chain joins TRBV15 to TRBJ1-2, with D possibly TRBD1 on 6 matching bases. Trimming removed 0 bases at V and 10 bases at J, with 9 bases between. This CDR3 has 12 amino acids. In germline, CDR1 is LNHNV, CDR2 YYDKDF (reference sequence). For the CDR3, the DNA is TGTGCCACCAGCAGAGATCAGGGGTCCTACACCTTC. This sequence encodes CATSRDQGSYTF.

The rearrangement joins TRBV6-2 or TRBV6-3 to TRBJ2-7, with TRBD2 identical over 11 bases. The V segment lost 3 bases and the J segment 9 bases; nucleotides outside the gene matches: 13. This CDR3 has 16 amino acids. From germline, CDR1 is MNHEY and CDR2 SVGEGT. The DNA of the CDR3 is TGTGCCAGCAGTTATCTCGACCCCCTAGCGGGAGGCTGGCAGTACTTC. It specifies CASSYLDPLAGGWQYF.

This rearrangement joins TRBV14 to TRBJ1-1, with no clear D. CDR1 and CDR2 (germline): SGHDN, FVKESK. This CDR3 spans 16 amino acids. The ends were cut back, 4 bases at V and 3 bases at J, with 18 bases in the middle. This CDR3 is CASSLRGGDRDTEAFF. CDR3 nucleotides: TGTGCCAGCAGCCTACGGGGTGGGGATCGGGACACTGAAGCTTTCTTT.

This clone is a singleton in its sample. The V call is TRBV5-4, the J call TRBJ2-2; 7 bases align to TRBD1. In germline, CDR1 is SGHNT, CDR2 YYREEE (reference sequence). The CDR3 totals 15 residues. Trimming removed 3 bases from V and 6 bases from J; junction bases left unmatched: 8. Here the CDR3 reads CASSSRDRSPGELFF. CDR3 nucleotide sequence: TGTGCCAGCAGCTCCCGGGACAGATCCCCCGGGGAGCTGTTTTTT. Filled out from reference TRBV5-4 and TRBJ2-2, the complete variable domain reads ETGVTQSPTHLIKTRGQQVTLRCSSQSGHNTVSWYQQALGQGPQFIFQYYREEENGRGNFPPRFSGLQFPNYSSELNVNALELDDSALYLCASSSRDRSPGELFFGEGSRLTVL.

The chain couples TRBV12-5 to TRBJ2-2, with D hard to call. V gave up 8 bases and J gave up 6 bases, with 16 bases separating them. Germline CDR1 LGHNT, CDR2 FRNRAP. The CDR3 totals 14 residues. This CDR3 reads CASRPDTSAGELFF. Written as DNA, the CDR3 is TGTGCTAGTAGACCCGACACTTCCGCCGGGGAGCTGTTTTTT.

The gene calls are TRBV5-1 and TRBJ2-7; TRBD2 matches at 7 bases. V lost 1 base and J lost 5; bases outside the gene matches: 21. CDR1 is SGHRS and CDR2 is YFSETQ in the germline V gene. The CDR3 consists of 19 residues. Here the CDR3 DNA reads TGCGCCAGCAGCTTGAGCAGGGAGGGGCTGAGGGAGAAAACCCACGAGCAGTACTTC. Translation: CASSLSREGLREKTHEQYF.

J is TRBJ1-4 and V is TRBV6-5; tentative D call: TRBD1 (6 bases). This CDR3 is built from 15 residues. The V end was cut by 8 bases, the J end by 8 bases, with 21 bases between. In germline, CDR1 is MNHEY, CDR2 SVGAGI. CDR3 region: CASVPSSGGEEKLFF. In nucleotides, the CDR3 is TGTGCCAGCGTCCCGTCGTCGGGGGGCGAGGAAAAACTGTTTTTT.

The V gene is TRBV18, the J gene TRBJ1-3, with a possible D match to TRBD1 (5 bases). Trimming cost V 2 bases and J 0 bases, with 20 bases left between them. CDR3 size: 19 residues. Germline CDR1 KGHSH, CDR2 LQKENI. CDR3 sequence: CASSPRGITPDLSGNTIYF. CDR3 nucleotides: TGTGCCAGCTCACCAAGGGGCATCACTCCGGACCTCTCTGGAAACACCATATATTTT. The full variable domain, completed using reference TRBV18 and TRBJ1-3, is NAGVMQNPRHLVRRRGQEARLRCSPMKGHSHVYWYRQLPEEGLKFMVYLQKENIIDESGMPKERFSAEFPKEGPSILRIQQVVRGDSAAYFCASSPRGITPDLSGNTIYFGEGSWLTVV.

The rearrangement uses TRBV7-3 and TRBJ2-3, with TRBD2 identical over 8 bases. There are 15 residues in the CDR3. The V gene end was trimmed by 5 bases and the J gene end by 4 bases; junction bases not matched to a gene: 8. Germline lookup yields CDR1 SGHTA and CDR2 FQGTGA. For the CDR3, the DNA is TGTGCCAGCAGCCCAAGAGCGGGAGTCGCAGATACGCAGTATTTT. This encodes CASSPRAGVADTQYF.

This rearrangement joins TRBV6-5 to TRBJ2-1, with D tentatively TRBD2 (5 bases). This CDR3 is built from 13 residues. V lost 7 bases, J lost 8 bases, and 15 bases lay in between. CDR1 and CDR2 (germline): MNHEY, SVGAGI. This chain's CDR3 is CASISATLHEQFF. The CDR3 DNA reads TGTGCCAGCATTAGCGCTACGCTGCATGAGCAGTTCTTC.

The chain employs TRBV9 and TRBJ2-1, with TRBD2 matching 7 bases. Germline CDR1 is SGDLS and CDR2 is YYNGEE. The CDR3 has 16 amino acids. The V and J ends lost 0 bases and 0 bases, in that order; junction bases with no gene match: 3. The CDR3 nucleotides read TGTGCCAGCAGCGTAGACAGCGGGAACTCCTACAATGAGCAGTTCTTC. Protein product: CASSVDSGNSYNEQFF.